This entry lists 28 T cell receptor beta chains sequenced from one sample in a study of blood T cells in healthy people across ages. Primers used in a second PCR of roughly 6 to 11 cycles were a sample-barcoded 5' primer and a J-beta primer mix. TCRdb ran MiXCR on the 5' RACE reads and lists one entry per CDR3 protein. The top ten hold 7.9% of the sample, which has about 1,600,000 distinct CDR3 sequences, about 43% seen once. Sequencing was done on a sample of blood. All receptors come from a woman in her late teens or twenties in good health.

V and J are TRBV7-6 and TRBJ2-3; D is tentatively TRBD1 or TRBD2 (5 bases each). Per germline, CDR1 SGHVS and CDR2 FNYEAQ. CDR3 length equals 16 residues. The ends were cut back, 5 bases at V and 7 bases at J, with 22 bases in the middle. This CDR3 is CASSPSGTDFRNTQYF. CDR3 DNA: TGTGCCAGCAGCCCAAGTGGGACGGACTTTAGGAATACGCAGTATTTT.

This clonotype occurred a few times. This chain links TRBV12-3 or TRBV12-4 with TRBJ1-1, with D unclear. Trimming removed 4 bases at V and 1 base at J, with 10 bases between. This CDR3 comprises 14 residues. CDR3 nucleotides: TGTGCCAGCAGTTGGCGACACGGGAACACTGAAGCTTTCTTT. Protein sequence: CASSWRHGNTEAFF.

At least ten counts were recorded for this clonotype. The chain carries TRBV3-1 and TRBJ2-4, with 8 bases matching TRBD2. Trimming took 1 base from V and 5 from J; bases not matched to a gene: 10. Germline V gene data show CDR1 as LGHDT and CDR2 as YNNKEL (reference sequence). The CDR3 is made up of 17 amino acids. The DNA for the CDR3 is TGTGCCAGCAGCCAAGGGCCTCAGCGGGGGTCGGAAAACATTCAGTACTTC. This gives the protein CASSQGPQRGSENIQYF.

This chain joins TRBV3-1 and TRBJ2-7, with 12 bases identical to TRBD2. The V gene end was trimmed by 11 bases and the J gene end by 2 bases; junction bases not matched to a gene: 4. Germline CDR1 and CDR2: LGHDT and YNNKEL (reference sequence). There are 13 residues in the CDR3. CDR3: CAVRTSGAYEQYF. CDR3 DNA sequence: TGTGCCGTGCGGACTAGCGGGGCCTACGAGCAGTACTTC.

Here the CDR3 reads CASALTNTQYF. The CDR3 bases are TGTGCCAGCGCCCTCACGAATACGCAGTATTTT. The chain recombines TRBV6-4 with TRBJ2-3; no definite D call. The V end was cut by 8 bases, the J end by 7 bases, with 10 bases between. This CDR3 has 11 amino acids. Germline CDR1 is MRHNA and CDR2 is SNTAGT.

The chain combines TRBV29-1 with TRBJ2-7, with a tentative D call TRBD1 (6 bases). The CDR3 is made up of 16 amino acids. The germline V and J ends were trimmed by 3 bases and 2 bases, with 20 bases remaining between them. Germline CDR1 is SQVTM and CDR2 is ANQGSEA. CDR3 DNA: TGCAGCGTTGAGGGGGTTGAGGGGGTCCCAACCTACGAGCAGTACTTC. Its protein is CSVEGVEGVPTYEQYF.

The genes are TRBV6-1 and TRBJ2-5; TRBD1 matches at 9 bases. The CDR3 is 15 amino acids. Losses at the gene ends were 6 bases for V and 7 bases for J; bases not matched to a gene: 12. Germline V gene data show CDR1 as MNHNS and CDR2 as SASEGT. The CDR3 loop is CASSTDRGGSRTQYF. CDR3 sequence (DNA): TGTGCCAGCAGCACCGACAGGGGGGGGAGTAGGACCCAGTACTTC.

The chain joins TRBV27 to TRBJ1-1, with unresolved D. Trimming took 7 bases from V and 7 from J, leaving 22 bases between them. The germline CDR1 and CDR2 sequences are MNHEY and SMNVEV (reference sequence). This CDR3 is 15 amino acids long. The CDR3 here is CASINSRRESGEAFF. CDR3 in DNA: TGTGCCAGCATTAATTCCAGGCGGGAGAGCGGTGAAGCTTTCTTT.

The chain has TRBV12-3 or TRBV12-4 and TRBJ2-1, with D tentatively TRBD1 (6 bases). CDR3 length: 13 residues. V was trimmed by 8 bases and J by 4 bases, leaving 12 bases between them. The DNA of the CDR3 is TGTGCCAGCCGCCAGCAGGGGTACAATGAGCAGTTCTTC. This codes for CASRQQGYNEQFF.

This clonotype appeared a single time. This chain uses TRBV11-3 with TRBJ2-5, with D hard to call. V lost 1 base to trimming and J lost 1 base, with 13 bases between them. This CDR3 has 16 residues. Germline CDR1 is SGHNT and CDR2 is YENEEA. DNA of the CDR3: TGTGCCAGCAGCTTAGGACTGCAGAGTGGCCAAGAGACCCAGTACTTC. This encodes CASSLGLQSGQETQYF.

V gene TRBV15 combines with J gene TRBJ1-4; D is perhaps TRBD1 (6 bases). V lost 5 bases and J 8 bases, leaving 18 bases between the germline ends. This CDR3 has 15 amino acids. In germline, CDR1 is LNHNV, CDR2 YYDKDF (reference sequence). The CDR3 nucleotides read TGTGCCACCAGCGGGGGCCGCTCGGGTAGCGAAAAACTGTTTTTT. Translated: CATSGGRSGSEKLFF.

This rearrangement joins TRBV6-5 to TRBJ1-5; D not certain. CDR3 size: 16 residues. Germline CDR1 and CDR2: MNHEY and SVGAGI. V was pared by 0 bases and J by 0 bases, with 9 bases between. CDR3: CASSYSYPGSNQPQHF. The CDR3 bases are TGTGCCAGCAGTTACTCTTACCCGGGTAGCAATCAGCCCCAGCATTTT.

This clonotype appeared a few times. V gene TRBV10-3 combines with J gene TRBJ2-3; 11 bases are a match to TRBD2. J was trimmed by 5 bases and V by 7 bases; bases with no gene match: 5. The CDR3 is 14 residues long. Germline V gene lookup returns CDR1 ENHRY and CDR2 SYGVKD. The DNA for the CDR3 is TGTGCCATCAAAACTAGCGGGGGTGGAGATACGCAGTATTTT. Its translation: CAIKTSGGGDTQYF.

The V call is TRBV6-5, the J call TRBJ2-3, with TRBD1 matching over 9 bases. CDR3 length: 13 amino acids. Germline V lookup: CDR1 MNHEY, CDR2 SVGAGI. The V and J ends lost 8 bases and 4 bases, in that order; junction bases with no gene match: 4. CDR3 sequence (DNA): TGTGCCAGCCGTGGGACAGGGTCAGATACGCAGTATTTT. The encoded protein is CASRGTGSDTQYF.

This chain connects TRBV20-1 to TRBJ1-5, with a possible D match to TRBD1 (5 bases). The CDR3 is 15 residues long. The germline V and J ends were trimmed by 5 bases and 1 base, with 15 bases remaining between them. Germline lookup yields CDR1 DFQATT and CDR2 SNEGSKA (reference sequence). The CDR3 loop reads CSAPTGVLSNQPQHF. As DNA, the CDR3 is TGCAGTGCTCCGACGGGGGTCTTGAGCAATCAGCCCCAGCATTTT.

This clonotype occurred a few times. V and J are TRBV30 and TRBJ2-7; 8 bases match TRBD1. With V trimmed by 0 bases and J by 3 bases, 7 bases remained unmatched. The CDR3 covers 15 residues. Germline CDR1 reads GTSNPN; CDR2 reads SVGIG (reference sequence). The DNA for the CDR3 is TGTGCCTGGAGTGTAGACAGGGGCCTCTTCTACGAGCAGTACTTC. Its protein product is CAWSVDRGLFYEQYF.

This clonotype has just a few counts. V usage is TRBV7-2 and J usage is TRBJ2-4; a weak D match, TRBD2 (7 bases). Trimming removed 3 bases from V and 7 bases from J, with 16 bases in between. The CDR3 runs to 15 residues. Germline V gene data show CDR1 as SGHTA and CDR2 as FQGNSA. CDR3 bases: TGTGCCAGCAGCTTTTTAATAGGGGGGGCGAACATTCAGTACTTC. Translating gives CASSFLIGGANIQYF.

This clonotype turned up a few times. The chain is built from TRBV6-6 and TRBJ2-1; a weak D match, TRBD1 (6 bases). With the DNA end fitting TRBJ2-7 better, the J assignment may be wrong. Germline-derived CDR1 and CDR2 are MNHNY and SVGAGI (reference sequence). There are 16 residues in the CDR3. The CDR3 DNA is TGTGCCAGCAGTTATAAACAGGGCGTCTCCTACAATGAGCAGTACTTC. Translation gives CASSYKQGVSYNEQYF.

This chain links TRBV14 with TRBJ1-2; weak D call: TRBD1 (5 bases). Germline CDR1 is SGHDN and CDR2 is FVKESK. The CDR3 length is 15 residues. V gave up 4 bases and J gave up 7 bases, with 19 bases separating them. The CDR3 region has the DNA TGTGCCAGCAGCCCCACCCGGAACGCGAGGGGTGGCTACACCTTC. Its translation: CASSPTRNARGGYTF.

There are many counts of this clonotype. This chain connects TRBV10-2 to TRBJ2-5; D may be TRBD2 (5 bases). The V gene's germline CDR1 is WSHSY and CDR2 SAAADI. V dropped 6 bases and J dropped 0 bases, with 17 bases sitting between them. The CDR3 is made up of 16 amino acids. Written as DNA, the CDR3 is TGCGCCAGCAGCCCCCGGAGTAGCGATTACCAAGAGACCCAGTACTTC. It yields the protein CASSPRSSDYQETQYF.

This clonotype was seen ten or more times. The genes are TRBV20-1 and TRBJ2-5, with TRBD2 identical over 7 bases. V lost 1 base and J lost 1; bases outside the gene matches: 0. This CDR3 region has 13 residues. CDR1 and CDR2 (germline): DFQATT, SNEGSKA (reference sequence). The CDR3 DNA reads TGCAGTGCTAGAGGGGGGGGCCAAGAGACCCAGTACTTC. Amino acids: CSARGGGQETQYF.

This clonotype was counted between two and nine times. The V and J genes are TRBV6-6 and TRBJ1-3, with 8 positions matching TRBD1. There are 15 residues in the CDR3. After removal of 7 bases from V and 4 bases from J, the junction contained 9 bases not matched to a gene. Germline CDR1 reads MNHNY; CDR2 reads SVGAGI (reference sequence). DNA of the CDR3: TGTGCCAGCAAGACCACAGGGGGTTCCGGAAACACCATATATTTT. Translating it yields CASKTTGGSGNTIYF.

V and J are TRBV27 and TRBJ2-6; TRBD1 matches 10 bases. The CDR3 has 20 amino acids. Germline values: CDR1 MNHEY, CDR2 SMNVEV (reference sequence). The junction had 10 bases not matched to a gene; V was cut back by 2 bases and J by 0 bases. The CDR3 DNA reads as TGTGCCAGCAGTTTAATGTTCCGGGACAGGGGCCGCTCTGGGGCCAACGTCCTGACTTTC. Its translation is CASSLMFRDRGRSGANVLTF.

The chain couples TRBV5-1 to TRBJ2-7; 12 bases align to TRBD2. The length of the CDR3 is 15 residues. Unmatched junction bases numbered 5, after V lost 5 bases and J lost 2 bases. Per the germline V gene, CDR1 is SGHRS and CDR2 is YFSETQ. The DNA for the CDR3 is TGCGCCAGCAGGACTAGCGGGAGTTCTACCTACGAGCAGTACTTC. This sequence encodes CASRTSGSSTYEQYF.

The genes are TRBV5-1 and TRBJ2-4, with unresolved D. Near its end, the DNA agrees better with TRBJ2-7, so the J call may be wrong. This CDR3 has 16 residues. Germline loops: CDR1 SGHRS, CDR2 YFSETQ. The CDR3 sequence: CASSLSPLNEAYEQYF. For the CDR3, the DNA is TGCGCCAGCAGCTTGTCCCCTTTAAACGAGGCCTACGAGCAGTACTTC.

This chain uses TRBV6-5 with TRBJ2-5; TRBD2 agrees at 8 bases. The germline gives CDR1 MNHEY, CDR2 SVGAGI. V dropped 0 bases and J dropped 11; count of bases not matched to a gene: 14. The CDR3 is made up of 16 amino acids. The CDR3 region is CASSYSASGSGNEQYF. The CDR3 DNA follows: TGTGCCAGCAGTTACTCAGCCAGCGGGAGTGGCAATGAGCAGTACTTC.

CDR3: CASSSGDKGTYEQYF. The CDR3 DNA reads TGTGCCAGCAGCTCAGGGGATAAGGGGACCTACGAGCAGTACTTC. The chain couples TRBV11-3 to TRBJ2-7; TRBD1 is a possible D gene (6 bases). V was clipped by 4 bases and J by 2 bases, with 15 bases between them. The CDR3 has 15 amino acids. Germline V CDR1 and CDR2: SGHNT, YENEEA.

The CDR3 DNA reads as TGTGCCAGCAGCTTAGGTCAGGGGTCGGGTCAGCCCCAGCATTTT. It translates to CASSLGQGSGQPQHF. This rearrangement joins TRBV13 to TRBJ1-5; possible D gene TRBD1, 6 bases. Between the trimmed V and J ends, which lost 0 bases and 6 bases, there was a span of 12 bases. Germline V lookup: CDR1 PRHDT, CDR2 FYEKMQ (reference sequence). The CDR3 loop spans 15 amino acids.